Below, 19 T cell receptor beta chains from the same sample are listed, as sequenced in a study of T cell responses to AZD1222 COVID-19 vaccine (dated by TCRdb to the early 2020s). Reading the label with the study, this specimen's time point is: baseline before first vaccination. The receptor library was made with the immunoSEQ multiplex PCR assay. The immuneACCESS repertoire file appears here via TCRdb, limited to in-frame rearrangements. These files lack a portion of the clones; in checked studies, under half of the deficit traces to unresolved V genes, and the cause of the others is not known. The sample profile shows 90,000 to 120,000 clones; about 93% of them were found once. The ten most abundant clones make up around 20% of the sample. This specimen was peripheral blood, taken on day 0 of AZD1222 vaccination. Receptors were obtained from an adult in good health.

Points on this clone: Other nucleotide sequences in the sample specify the same CDR3. This chain uses TRBV7-9 with TRBJ2-5; possibly TRBD1 or TRBD2 for D (5 bases each). The CDR3 extends over 14 amino acids. V was shortened by 0 bases and J by 1 base, with 6 bases between the two germline ends. Germline CDR1 SEHNR, CDR2 FQNEAQ (reference sequence). The CDR3 bases are TGTGCCAGCAGCTTAGCTGGGACCCAAGAGACCCAGTACTTC. Protein product: CASSLAGTQETQYF.

The chain combines TRBV19 with TRBJ1-1, with no clear D. There are 14 residues in the CDR3. Germline loops: CDR1 LNHDA, CDR2 SQIVND (reference sequence). V was pared by 8 bases and J by 3 bases, with 16 bases between. The CDR3, as DNA: TGTGCCAGTTCACCGGAGTGGTCGTACACTGAAGCTTTCTTT. Protein sequence: CASSPEWSYTEAFF.

The V gene is TRBV29-1, the J gene TRBJ2-7; TRBD1 matches 7 bases. J gave up 3 bases and V 3 bases, and 2 bases lay outside the gene matches. Looked up from germline, CDR1 is SQVTM and CDR2 is ANQGSEA. There are 12 residues in the CDR3. CDR3 loop: CSVDAGGYEQYF. CDR3 DNA: TGCAGCGTTGATGCAGGGGGCTACGAGCAGTACTTC.

On this clone: One junction end disagrees with the germline gene, perhaps due to a read error. V and J are TRBV19 and TRBJ1-1; tentatively, D is TRBD1 (5 bases). This CDR3 region has 14 residues. CDR1 is LNHDA and CDR2 is SQIVND in the germline V gene (reference sequence). In DNA, the CDR3 is TGTGCCAGTAGGATAGGGGCTTTGAACACTGAAGCTTTCTTT. The encoded protein is CASRIGALNTEAFF.

This clone was seen once. This rearrangement joins TRBV28 to TRBJ1-5; TRBD1 agrees at 7 bases. The J segment lost 11 bases and the V segment lost 0 bases, leaving 16 bases of the junction unmatched. CDR3 length equals 17 residues. The germline CDR1 and CDR2 sequences are MDHEN and SYDVKM. This CDR3 is CASSLWGTVGAIRSQHF. The DNA of the CDR3 is TGTGCCAGCAGTTTATGGGGGACAGTTGGGGCAATCAGATCCCAGCATTTT.

V and J are TRBV13 and TRBJ1-2, with D perhaps TRBD1 (5 bases). Germline V lookup: CDR1 PRHDT, CDR2 FYEKMQ (reference sequence). Trimming removed 4 bases from V and 2 bases from J, with 17 bases in between. This CDR3 has 16 residues. Written as DNA, the CDR3 is TGTGCCAGCAGCTCGTATTCAGGGACGGCGAACTATGGCTACACCTTC. Its protein is CASSSYSGTANYGYTF.

The V and J genes are TRBV5-6 and TRBJ1-5; 8 bases map to TRBD1. From germline, CDR1 is SGHDT and CDR2 YYEEEE. The ends lost 4 bases at V and 5 bases at J; junction bases unmatched: 5. The CDR3 runs 14 residues. The CDR3 protein is CASSLRGRDQPQHF. CDR3 nucleotide sequence: TGTGCCAGCAGCCTCAGGGGGCGGGATCAGCCCCAGCATTTT.

This clone is a singleton in its sample. The chain carries TRBV7-2 and TRBJ1-2, with TRBD1 matching over 8 bases. Germline values: CDR1 SGHTA, CDR2 FQGNSA. The CDR3 sequence is 16 residues long. V trimming: 3 bases; J trimming: 5 bases; junction bases outside the gene matches: 11. The CDR3 reads CASSLSSGGSSYGYTF. In nucleotides, the CDR3 is TGTGCCAGCAGCTTGTCCTCAGGGGGCAGCTCGTATGGCTACACCTTC.

This clone was seen more than once but under ten times. The J gene is TRBJ1-5, the V gene TRBV19; 9 bases align to TRBD1. Germline CDR1 is LNHDA and CDR2 is SQIVND (reference sequence). V was pared by 3 bases and J by 7 bases, with 7 bases of the junction left unmatched. The length of the CDR3 is 15 residues. CDR3 sequence (DNA): TGTGCCAGTAGTATCGTACAGGGGGCAGAACAGCCCCAGCATTTT. It specifies CASSIVQGAEQPQHF.

The chain carries TRBV19 and TRBJ1-1; D remains ambiguous. CDR1 is LNHDA, CDR2 SQIVND, per germline (reference sequence). The CDR3 covers 13 residues. V was clipped by 5 bases and J by 1 base, with 8 bases between them. The chain's CDR3 is CASSDTANTEAFF. The CDR3 bases are TGTGCCAGTAGTGACACGGCGAACACTGAAGCTTTCTTT.

J is TRBJ2-1 and V is TRBV2; tentatively, D is TRBD1 or TRBD2 (5 bases each). From germline, CDR1 is SNHLY and CDR2 FYNNEI. The CDR3 covers 14 residues. V gave up 6 bases and J gave up 6 bases, with 15 bases separating them. The CDR3 here is CASSPRDLPNEQFF. For the CDR3, the DNA is TGTGCCAGCAGCCCCAGGGACCTACCCAATGAGCAGTTCTTC.

The rearrangement joins TRBV9 to TRBJ2-1; 7 nucleotides align to TRBD1. CDR3 length equals 13 residues. The V gene end was trimmed by 4 bases and the J gene end by 9 bases; junction bases not matched to a gene: 7. Germline V gene sequence: CDR1 SGDLS, CDR2 YYNGEE. The CDR3 DNA reads as TGTGCCAGCAGCCCCAGACAGGGATCTGAGCAGTTCTTC. Translation gives CASSPRQGSEQFF.

The genes are TRBV30 and TRBJ2-7; 10 nucleotides align to TRBD2. There are 15 residues in the CDR3. In germline, CDR1 is GTSNPN, CDR2 SVGIG (reference sequence). V shed 0 bases and J 6 bases; nucleotides not matched to a gene: 8. This CDR3 is CAWSVRGTSVSEQYF. As DNA, the CDR3 is TGTGCCTGGAGTGTACGGGGGACTAGCGTATCCGAGCAGTACTTC. The full variable domain, its missing parts supplied by reference TRBV30 and TRBJ2-7, is SQTIHQWPATLVQPVGSPLSLECTVEGTSNPNLYWYRQAAGRGLQLLFYSVGIGQISSEVPQNLSASRPQDRQFILSSKKLLLSDSGFYLCAWSVRGTSVSEQYFGPGTRLTVT.

The chain links TRBV18 to TRBJ2-7; unclear D gene. V lost 2 bases to trimming and J lost 3 bases, with 8 bases between them. The germline V gene has CDR1 KGHSH and CDR2 LQKENI. CDR3 length equals 13 residues. CDR3 protein: CASSPDGVYEQYF. Written as DNA, the CDR3 is TGTGCCAGCTCACCAGATGGGGTCTACGAGCAGTACTTC.

The chain joins TRBV7-2 to TRBJ2-2; possibly TRBD2 for D (6 bases). Trimming left V 1 base short and J 7 bases short, with 16 bases between. Germline V CDR1 and CDR2: SGHTA, FQGNSA. CDR3 length: 16 residues. The chain's CDR3 is CASSLVRSSVVGELFF. The CDR3 region has the DNA TGTGCCAGCAGCTTAGTACGGTCTAGCGTTGTCGGGGAGCTGTTTTTT.

The genes are TRBV7-2 and TRBJ2-2; 7 bases are shared with TRBD2. The V segment lost 8 bases and the J segment 6 bases; nucleotides outside the gene matches: 6. Looked up from germline, CDR1 is SGHTA and CDR2 is FQGNSA. This CDR3 has 13 residues. The CDR3 nucleotides are TGTGCCAGCGACCCAGGGAGGGCCGGGGAGCTGTTTTTT. This translates into CASDPGRAGELFF.

The V call is TRBV6-6, the J call TRBJ2-7, with 7 bases lining up with TRBD1. The CDR3 is 13 amino acids. Germline CDR1 MNHNY, CDR2 SVGAGI (reference sequence). The V segment lost 2 bases and the J segment 9 bases; nucleotides outside the gene matches: 7. The DNA for the CDR3 is TGTGCCAGCAGTTACGACACAGGGGCCGGGCAGTACTTC. Its protein product is CASSYDTGAGQYF.

V and J are TRBV6-1 and TRBJ1-5; 9 positions agree with TRBD1. The junction had 7 bases not matched to a gene; V was cut back by 7 bases and J by 3 bases. The CDR3 runs 15 residues. Germline V CDR1 and CDR2: MNHNS, SASEGT. DNA for the CDR3: TGTGCCAGCAATGGGGACAGGGCTCCCAATCAGCCCCAGCATTTT. Its translation is CASNGDRAPNQPQHF.

Only a few counts were recorded for this clone. The chain joins TRBV6-5 to TRBJ1-1; D gene uncertain. V shed 6 bases and J shed 2 bases, with 7 bases lying between them. The germline CDR1 and CDR2 sequences are MNHEY and SVGAGI. This CDR3 region has 12 residues. CDR3 sequence: CASSGDNTEAFF. The CDR3 DNA reads TGTGCCAGCAGCGGCGATAACACTGAAGCTTTCTTT.